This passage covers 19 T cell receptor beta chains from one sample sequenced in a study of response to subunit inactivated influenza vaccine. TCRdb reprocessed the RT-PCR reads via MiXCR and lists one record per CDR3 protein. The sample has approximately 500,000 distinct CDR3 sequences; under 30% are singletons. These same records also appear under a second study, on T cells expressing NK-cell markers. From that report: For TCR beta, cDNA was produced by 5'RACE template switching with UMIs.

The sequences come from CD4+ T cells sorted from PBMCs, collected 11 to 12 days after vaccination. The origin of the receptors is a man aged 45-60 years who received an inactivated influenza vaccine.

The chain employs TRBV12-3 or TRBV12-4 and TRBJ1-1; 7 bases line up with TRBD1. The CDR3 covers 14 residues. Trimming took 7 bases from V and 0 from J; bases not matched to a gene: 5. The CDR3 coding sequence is TGTGCCAGCACCAAGACAGGGATGAACACTGAAGCTTTCTTT. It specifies CASTKTGMNTEAFF.

The CDR3 loop is CASSYGGGPYNEQFF. The DNA of the CDR3 is TGTGCCAGCAGTTACGGCGGGGGTCCCTACAATGAGCAGTTCTTC. This chain joins TRBV6-2 or TRBV6-3 and TRBJ2-1, with 7 bases fitting TRBD2. Germline V gene data show CDR1 as MNHEY and CDR2 as SVGEGT. The CDR3 loop spans 15 amino acids. Trimming removed 2 bases from V and 2 bases from J; junction bases left unmatched: 3.

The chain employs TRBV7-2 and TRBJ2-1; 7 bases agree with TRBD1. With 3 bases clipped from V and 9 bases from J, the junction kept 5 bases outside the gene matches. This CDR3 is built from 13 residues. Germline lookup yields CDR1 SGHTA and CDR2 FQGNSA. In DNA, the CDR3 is TGTGCCAGCAGCTTTACAGGGGAAGCTGAGCAGTTCTTC. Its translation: CASSFTGEAEQFF.

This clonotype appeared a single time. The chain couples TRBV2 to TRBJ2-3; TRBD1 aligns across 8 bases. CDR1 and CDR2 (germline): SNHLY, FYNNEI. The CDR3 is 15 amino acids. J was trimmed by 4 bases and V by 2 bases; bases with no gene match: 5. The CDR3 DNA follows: TGTGCCAGCAGTGAACAGGGGGCTTGGGCAGATACGCAGTATTTT. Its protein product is CASSEQGAWADTQYF.

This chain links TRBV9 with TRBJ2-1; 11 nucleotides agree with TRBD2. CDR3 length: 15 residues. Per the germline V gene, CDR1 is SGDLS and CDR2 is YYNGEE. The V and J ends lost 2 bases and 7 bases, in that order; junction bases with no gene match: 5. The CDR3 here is CASSVGTSGVNEQFF. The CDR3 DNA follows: TGTGCCAGCAGCGTCGGGACTAGCGGAGTAAATGAGCAGTTCTTC.

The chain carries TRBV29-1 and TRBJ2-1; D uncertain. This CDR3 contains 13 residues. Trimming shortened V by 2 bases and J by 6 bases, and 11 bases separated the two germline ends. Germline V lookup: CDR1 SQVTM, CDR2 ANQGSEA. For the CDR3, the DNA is TGCAGCGTTGAAAGGACCGGAGCCAATGAGCAGTTCTTC. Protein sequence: CSVERTGANEQFF.

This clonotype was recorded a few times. For the CDR3, the DNA is TGCGCCAGCAGCCAAGATCAGGGCCAAAGGGCAAGGACGTACTTC. Protein sequence: CASSQDQGQRARTYF. The V and J genes are TRBV4-1 and TRBJ2-7; perhaps TRBD1 as D (5 bases). The germline gives CDR1 MGHRA, CDR2 YSYEKL. The CDR3 has 15 amino acids. The V end lost 0 bases, the J end lost 12 bases, and 21 bases lay between the germline ends.

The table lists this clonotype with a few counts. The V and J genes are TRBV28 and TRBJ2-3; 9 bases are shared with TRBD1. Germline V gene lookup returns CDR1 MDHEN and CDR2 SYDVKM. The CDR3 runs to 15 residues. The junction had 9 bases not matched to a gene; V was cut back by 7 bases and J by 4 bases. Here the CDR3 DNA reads TGTGCCAGCATGGGACAGGGAGGGAGAGCAGATACGCAGTATTTT. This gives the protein CASMGQGGRADTQYF.

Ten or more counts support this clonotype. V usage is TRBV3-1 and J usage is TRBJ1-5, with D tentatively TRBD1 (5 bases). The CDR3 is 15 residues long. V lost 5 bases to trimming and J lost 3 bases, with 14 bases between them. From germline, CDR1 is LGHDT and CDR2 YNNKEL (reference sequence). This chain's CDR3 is CASSSGPGLNQPQHF. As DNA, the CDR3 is TGTGCCAGCAGCTCTGGGCCGGGGCTCAATCAGCCCCAGCATTTT.

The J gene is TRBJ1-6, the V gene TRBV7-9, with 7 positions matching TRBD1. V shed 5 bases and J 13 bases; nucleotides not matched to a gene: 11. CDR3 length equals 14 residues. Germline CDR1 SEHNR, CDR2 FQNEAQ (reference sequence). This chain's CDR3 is CASSPSGGQAPLHF. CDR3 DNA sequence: TGTGCCAGCAGCCCGAGCGGCGGACAGGCGCCCCTCCACTTT.

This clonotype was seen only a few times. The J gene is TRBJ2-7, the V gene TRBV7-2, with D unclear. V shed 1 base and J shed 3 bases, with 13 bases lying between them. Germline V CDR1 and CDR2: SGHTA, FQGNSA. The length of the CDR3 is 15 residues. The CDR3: CASSLGADLFYEQYF. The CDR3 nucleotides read TGTGCCAGCAGCTTAGGGGCAGACCTCTTCTACGAGCAGTACTTC.

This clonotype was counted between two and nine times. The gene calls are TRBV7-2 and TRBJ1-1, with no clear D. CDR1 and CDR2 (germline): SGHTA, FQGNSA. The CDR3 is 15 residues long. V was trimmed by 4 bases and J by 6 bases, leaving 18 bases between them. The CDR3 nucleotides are TGTGCCAGCAGCTCCTTCACGGGAGGTCCTCCTGAAGCTTTCTTT. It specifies CASSSFTGGPPEAFF.

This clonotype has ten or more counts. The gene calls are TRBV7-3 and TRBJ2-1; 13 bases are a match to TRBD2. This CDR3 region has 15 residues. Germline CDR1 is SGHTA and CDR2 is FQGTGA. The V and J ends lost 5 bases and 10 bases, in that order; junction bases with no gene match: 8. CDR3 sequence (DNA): TGTGCCAGCAGCAAGGGACTAGCGGGACCCCAGGAGCAGTTCTTC. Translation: CASSKGLAGPQEQFF.

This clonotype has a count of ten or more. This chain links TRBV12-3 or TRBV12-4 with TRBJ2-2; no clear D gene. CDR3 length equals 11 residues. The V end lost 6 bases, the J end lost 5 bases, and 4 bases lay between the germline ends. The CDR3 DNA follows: TGTGCCAGCAGAGAGACCGGGGAGCTGTTTTTT. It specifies CASRETGELFF.

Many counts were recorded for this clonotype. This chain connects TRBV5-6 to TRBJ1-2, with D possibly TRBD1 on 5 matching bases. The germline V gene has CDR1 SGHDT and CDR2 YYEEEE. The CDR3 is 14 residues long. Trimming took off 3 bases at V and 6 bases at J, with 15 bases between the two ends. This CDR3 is CASSSRSLGDGYTF. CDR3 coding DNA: TGTGCCAGCAGCTCGAGGAGCCTAGGGGATGGCTACACCTTC. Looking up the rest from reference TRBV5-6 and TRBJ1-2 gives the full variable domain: DAGVTQSPTHLIKTRGQQVTLRCSPKSGHDTVSWYQQALGQGPQFIFQYYEEEERQRGNFPDRFSGHQFPNYSSELNVNALLLGDSALYLCASSSRSLGDGYTFGSGTRLTVV.

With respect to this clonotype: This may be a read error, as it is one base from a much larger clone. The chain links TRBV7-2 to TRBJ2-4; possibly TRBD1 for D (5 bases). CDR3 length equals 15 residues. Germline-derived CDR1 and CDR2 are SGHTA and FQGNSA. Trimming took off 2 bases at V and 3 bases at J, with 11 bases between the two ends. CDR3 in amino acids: CASSLQGINKNIQYF. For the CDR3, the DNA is TGTGCCAGCAGCTTACAGGGTATCAACAAAAACATTCAGTACTTC.

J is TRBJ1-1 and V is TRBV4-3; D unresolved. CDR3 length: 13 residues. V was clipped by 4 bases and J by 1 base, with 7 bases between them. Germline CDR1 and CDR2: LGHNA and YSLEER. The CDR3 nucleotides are TGCGCCAGCAGCCCGTTGGGGAACACTGAAGCTTTCTTT. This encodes CASSPLGNTEAFF.

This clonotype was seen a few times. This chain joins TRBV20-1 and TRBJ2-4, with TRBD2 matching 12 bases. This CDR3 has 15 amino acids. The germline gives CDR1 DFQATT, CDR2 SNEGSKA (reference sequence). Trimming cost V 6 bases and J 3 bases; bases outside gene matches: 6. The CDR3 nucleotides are TGCAGTGCGAAGACTAGCGGGAGTTACAAAAACATTCAGTACTTC. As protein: CSAKTSGSYKNIQYF.

CDR3 bases: TGTGCCAGCCTCGGACTAGCGGCCGAGCAGTACTTC. It encodes CASLGLAAEQYF. The chain has TRBV28 and TRBJ2-7, with 10 bases matching TRBD2. The CDR3 runs 12 residues. J lost 6 bases, V lost 8 bases, and 4 bases had no gene match. CDR1 MDHEN and CDR2 SYDVKM come from the germline V gene.